The T cell receptor (beta chain) described here comes from a study of T cell changes during pregnancy in multiple sclerosis. Per germline, CDR1 LNHDA and CDR2 SQIVND (reference sequence). Trimming removed 8 bases from V and 3 bases from J, with 20 bases in between. The length of the CDR3 is 15 residues. Libraries were prepared by immunoSEQ multiplex PCR; TCRdb keeps only in-frame clonotypes and omits some of them. The sample lists roughly 100,000 clones; 85% to 95% were seen once. This clonotype originated in a female donor with multiple sclerosis, enrolled in a pregnancy study. J is TRBJ2-7 and V is TRBV19, with a tentative D call TRBD1 (6 bases). The sequencing used peripheral blood, collected after pregnancy. Here the CDR3 DNA reads TGTGCCAGTTCCATCTCCGGGACACCAAGCTACGAGCAGTACTTC. Amino acid sequence: CASSISGTPSYEQYF.